The rows below give T cell receptor beta chains drawn from one sample of a study of cytomegalovirus exposure and HLA in healthy donors. Clones were sequenced by immunoSEQ multiplex PCR, and TCRdb holds only the in-frame ones, with some missing. Among roughly 160,000 clones, 75% were seen once, and the ten largest hold more than 2.5%. Sequencing was done on a sample of PBMCs. The receptor set was obtained from a female donor in good health and CMV-seronegative. Both conserved end residues are part of each CDR3. The D gene is left open where the match is weak. Part of the rows lack a size; the others show once, few, many or a class for expanded clones.

>-|TRBD1|TRBJ1-1|TRBV6-1|14
CASRPRTGGAGAFF
TGTGCCAGCAGACCAAGGACAGGGGGCGCAGGAGCTTTCTTT
>-|-|TRBJ2-6|TRBV7-6|15
CASSLTVSGANVLTF
TGTGCCAGCAGCTTAACGGTCTCTGGGGCCAACGTCCTGACTTTC
>-|TRBD2|TRBJ2-5|TRBV25-1|15
CASRGLGTSVETQYF
TGTGCCAGCAGGGGCCTCGGGACTAGCGTGGAGACCCAGTACTTC
>-|-|TRBJ2-2|TRBV5-4|17
CASSFGGPRPSTGELFF
TGTGCCAGCAGCTTTGGAGGGCCCCGGCCGAGCACCGGGGAGCTGTTTTTT
>-|TRBD1|TRBJ2-7|TRBV6-6|13
CASSYHTGDEQYF
TGTGCCAGCAGTTACCATACAGGGGACGAGCAGTACTTC
>-|-|TRBJ1-1|TRBV28|12
CASSLSGFGAFF
TGTGCCAGCAGTTTATCAGGGTTTGGAGCTTTCTTT
>-|-|TRBJ1-2|TRBV6-1|11
CASRTIYGYTF
TGTGCCAGCAGGACAATCTATGGCTACACCTTC
>-|-|TRBJ1-1|TRBV19|11
CASKTDLKAFF
TGTGCCAGTAAAACCGACTTAAAAGCTTTCTTT
>-|TRBD2|TRBJ2-7|TRBV14|14
CASSQDGEGDEQYF
TGTGCCAGCAGCCAGGACGGGGAGGGCGACGAGCAGTACTTC
>-|TRBD1|TRBJ1-2|TRBV28|14
CASSTRQGNYGYTF
TGTGCCAGCAGTACAAGACAGGGAAACTATGGCTACACCTTC
>-|-|TRBJ1-1|TRBV7-8|16
CASSLAAGARNTEAFF
TGTGCCAGCAGCTTAGCGGCAGGGGCTCGGAACACTGAAGCTTTCTTT
>-|TRBD1|TRBJ2-7|TRBV7-2|15
CASSLRDSTSYEQYF
TGTGCCAGCAGCTTAAGGGACAGCACATCCTACGAGCAGTACTTC
>-|-|TRBJ2-1|TRBV15|16
CATSRDLSGGHNEQFF
TGTGCCACCAGCCGTGACCTATCAGGAGGGCACAATGAGCAGTTCTTC
>-|TRBD1|TRBJ2-7|TRBV5-5|16
CASSLGVGQGSYEQYF
TGTGCCAGCAGCTTGGGGGTGGGACAGGGATCCTACGAGCAGTACTTC
>-|-|TRBJ1-1|TRBV10-2|14
CASSEPAGNTEAFF
TGCGCCAGCAGTGAGCCGGCGGGGAACACTGAAGCTTTCTTT
>few|-|TRBJ2-3|TRBV7-2|16
CASSSTWQVSTDTQYF
TGTGCCAGCAGCTCCACGTGGCAAGTCAGCACAGATACGCAGTATTTT
>-|-|TRBJ2-7|TRBV7-8|13
CASSWRSPGEQYF
TGTGCCAGCAGCTGGAGAAGTCCGGGGGAGCAGTACTTC
>-|TRBD2|TRBJ2-7|TRBV15|16
CATSRGLAVGGHEQYF
TGTGCCACCAGCAGGGGACTAGCCGTCGGTGGCCACGAGCAGTACTTC
>-|-|TRBJ1-5|TRBV19|13
CASSVRSNQPQHF
TGTGCCAGTAGTGTAAGGAGTAATCAGCCCCAGCATTTT
>-|TRBD1|TRBJ1-2|TRBV28|14
CASSLWQGDYGYTF
TGTGCCAGCAGTTTATGGCAGGGGGACTATGGCTACACCTTC
>once|-|TRBJ1-2|TRBV30|12
CAWSVSNCGYTF
TGTGCCTGGAGTGTGTCCAACTGTGGCTACACCTTC
>-|TRBD2|TRBJ2-1|TRBV7-2|16
CASSPNRGGSRNEQFF
TGTGCCAGCAGCCCAAACCGTGGCGGGAGTAGAAATGAGCAGTTCTTC
>-|TRBD1|TRBJ1-3|TRBV4-3|17
CASSRVRTGQSGNTIYF
TGCGCCAGCAGCCGGGTTCGGACAGGGCAGTCTGGAAACACCATATATTTT
>-|-|TRBJ1-5|TRBV15|15
CATSRDLRIPQPQHF
TGTGCCACCAGCAGAGATTTGCGGATCCCTCAGCCCCAGCATTTT
>few|TRBD2|TRBJ2-7|TRBV28|15
CASSTPGTMSYEQYF
TGTGCCAGCAGTACTCCCGGGACTATGTCCTACGAGCAGTACTTC
>-|-|TRBJ2-7|TRBV7-2|16
CASSSLGGGLSYEQYF
TGTGCCAGCAGCAGCTTAGGTGGAGGTCTCTCCTACGAGCAGTACTTC
>-|-|TRBJ2-3|TRBV5-1|15
CASSLGLPGLDTQYF
TGCGCCAGCAGTTTGGGGCTCCCGGGTTTAGATACGCAGTATTTT
>few|TRBD1|TRBJ2-7|TRBV25-1|16
CASSAYGTGENYEQYF
TGTGCCAGCAGTGCTTATGGGACAGGGGAGAACTACGAGCAGTACTTC
>-|-|TRBJ2-7|TRBV10-3|17
CAISVMGEVPSRDEQYF
TGTGCCATCAGTGTAATGGGAGAGGTTCCTTCGCGGGACGAGCAGTACTTC
>-|TRBD2|TRBJ2-7|TRBV30|13
CACRTSGSYEQYF
TGTGCCTGCAGGACTAGCGGCTCCTACGAGCAGTACTTC
>-|TRBD1|TRBJ1-1|TRBV9|15
CASSGKTGANTEAFF
TGTGCCAGCAGCGGAAAGACAGGGGCAAACACTGAAGCTTTCTTT
>-|-|TRBJ1-5|TRBV2|15
CASSYRGGVGQPQHF
TGTGCCAGCAGTTATCGTGGAGGGGTGGGTCAGCCCCAGCATTTT
>-|TRBD1|TRBJ2-2|TRBV30|14
CAWSRDRYTGELFF
TGTGCCTGGAGTCGGGACAGATACACCGGGGAGCTGTTTTTT
>-|TRBD1|TRBJ1-4|TRBV19|15
CASRPGTATNEKLFF
TGTGCCAGTAGGCCAGGGACAGCAACTAATGAAAAACTGTTTTTT
>once|TRBD1|TRBJ1-4|TRBV19|14
CASSPRGPDEKLFF
TGTGCCAGTAGTCCGAGGGGGCCTGACGAAAAACTGTTTTTT
>few|TRBD2|TRBJ2-1|TRBV2|13
CASGGDGYNEQFF
TGTGCCAGCGGGGGGGACGGATACAATGAGCAGTTCTTC
>-|-|TRBJ1-1|TRBV6-5|15
CASSYQGGRNTEAFF
TGTGCCAGCAGTTACCAGGGAGGGAGGAACACTGAAGCTTTCTTT
>-|-|TRBJ2-3|TRBV11-3|14
CASSRRQGTDTQYF
TGTGCCAGCAGCAGAAGACAGGGCACAGATACGCAGTATTTT
>-|TRBD2|TRBJ2-1|TRBV4-1|13
CASSGTSGPEQFF
TGCGCCAGCAGTGGGACTAGCGGGCCTGAGCAGTTCTTC
>-|-|TRBJ2-6|TRBV6-4|15
CASSDSSAGANVLTF
TGTGCCAGCAGTGACTCGAGTGCTGGGGCCAACGTCCTGACTTTC
>once|-|TRBJ1-2|TRBV7-2|13
CASSLPAGDGYTF
TGTGCCAGCAGCTTACCTGCAGGGGACGGCTACACCTTC
>-|TRBD1|TRBJ2-7|TRBV4-3|15
CASSRRGQGLYEQYF
TGCGCCAGCAGCCGCCGAGGACAGGGCCTTTACGAGCAGTACTTC
>-|-|TRBJ2-7|TRBV7-2|13
CASSLQVPLEQYF
TGTGCCAGCAGCTTACAGGTTCCCCTCGAGCAGTACTTC
>-|TRBD1|TRBJ2-1|TRBV29-1|16
CSVEARTGSSYNEQFF
TGCAGCGTTGAAGCTCGGACAGGGAGCTCCTACAATGAGCAGTTCTTC
>-|-|TRBJ1-1|TRBV28|12
CASSLTGTEAFF
TGTGCCAGCAGTTTAACAGGCACTGAAGCTTTCTTT
>-|-|TRBJ2-3|TRBV29-1|13
CSVEGAGTDTQYF
TGCAGCGTTGAAGGGGCCGGCACAGATACGCAGTATTTT
>-|-|TRBJ2-2|TRBV7-3|15
CASSLTLSGSGELFF
TGTGCCAGCAGCTTAACGCTCTCTGGGAGCGGGGAGCTGTTTTTT
>-|TRBD2|TRBJ2-1|TRBV25-1|14
CASILAGDKGEQFF
TGTGCCAGCATCCTAGCGGGGGACAAAGGTGAGCAGTTCTTC
>-|-|TRBJ2-7|TRBV27|14
CASSYRDKSYEQYF
TGTGCCAGCAGTTACCGCGACAAGTCCTACGAGCAGTACTTC
>few|-|TRBJ1-5|TRBV6-1|13
CASSEVASQPQHF
TGTGCCAGCAGTGAAGTAGCGAGTCAGCCCCAGCATTTT
>-|-|TRBJ1-4|TRBV19|14
CASKGDTTNEKLFF
TGTGCCAGTAAAGGGGATACAACTAATGAAAAACTGTTTTTT
>-|-|TRBJ1-4|TRBV28|13
CATQVFPDEKLFF
TGTGCCACACAAGTGTTCCCAGATGAAAAACTGTTTTTT
>-|-|TRBJ2-1|TRBV4-3|13
CASSQDREREQFF
TGCGCCAGCAGCCAAGATAGAGAGAGGGAGCAGTTCTTC
>few|TRBD1|TRBJ1-3|TRBV9|20
CASTEGPGQGLGTSGNTIYF
TGTGCCAGCACCGAGGGACCGGGACAGGGTCTAGGGACCTCTGGAAACACCATATATTTT
>few|-|TRBJ2-1|TRBV6-5|15
CASSPDRTSYNEQFF
TGTGCCAGCAGTCCAGACAGAACCTCCTACAATGAGCAGTTCTTC
>-|TRBD2|TRBJ2-3|TRBV7-3|13
CASSTPGGETQYF
TGTGCCAGCAGCACCCCGGGGGGTGAAACGCAGTATTTT
>-|TRBD1|TRBJ1-4|TRBV6-5|14
CAISPGQEGEKLFF
TGTGCCATCAGCCCGGGACAGGAGGGTGAAAAACTGTTTTTT